A selection of T cell receptor beta chains follows, all from one sample in a study of T cells in Graves' hyperthyroidism and ophthalmopathy. TCRdb re-analysed the multiplex PCR reads in MiXCR, keeping a single row per CDR3 protein. The sample yields hundreds of thousands of distinct CDR3 sequences, 12% to 15% seen once. The sequenced sample was blood. These TCRs come from a woman younger than 30 with Graves' hyperthyroidism. Each CDR3 is given with its conserved first and last residue. D genes are given only for firm matches. Part of the rows lack a size; the others show once, few, many or a class for expanded clones.

d_gene	j_gene	abundance	v_gene	CDR3nt	CDR3aa
TRBD2	TRBJ2-7	many	TRBV7-9	TGTGCCAGCAGCACCGGGACTATCCCCTACGAGCAGTACTTC	CASSTGTIPYEQYF
TRBD1	TRBJ2-7	many	TRBV7-9	TGTGCCAGCAGCCTAGTACCAGGGGGCTCCTACGAGCAGTACTTC	CASSLVPGGSYEQYF
NA	TRBJ1-5	many	TRBV2	TGTGCCAGCAGTGATGGGGGGGTATGGAGTCAGCCCCAGCATTTT	CASSDGGVWSQPQHF
TRBD1	TRBJ1-2	NA	TRBV25-1	TGTGCCAGCAGTGACCAGCTAGCTGGACAGGGGAAGAGAGGCTACACCTTC	CASSDQLAGQGKRGYTF
TRBD2	TRBJ2-4	NA	TRBV11-2	TGTGCCAGCAGCTTAGTGGGGACTAGCGGGAGCAAAAACATTCAGTACTTC	CASSLVGTSGSKNIQYF
TRBD1	TRBJ1-2	NA	TRBV6-1	TGTGCCAGCAGGGACCGGGACAGGGGCGACGTAGGCTATGGCTACACCTTC	CASRDRDRGDVGYGYTF
TRBD2	TRBJ2-7	NA	TRBV5-1	TGCGCCAGCAGCTTGAGGGGGACTAGCGGGTTCTACGAGCAGTACTTC	CASSLRGTSGFYEQYF
TRBD1	TRBJ2-1	few	TRBV4-1	TGCGCCAGCAGCCACTCCGGGACAGGGGGCTTCTCCTACAATGAGCAGTTCTTC	CASSHSGTGGFSYNEQFF
TRBD2	TRBJ2-2	few	TRBV19	TGTGCCAGTAGTGGCGGACTAGTTCCGACCGGGGAGCTGTTTTTT	CASSGGLVPTGELFF
NA	TRBJ2-1	many	TRBV28	TGTGCCAGCAGTTTACTGTCTAAATACAATGAGCAGTTCTTC	CASSLLSKYNEQFF
TRBD1	TRBJ2-6	NA	TRBV20-1	TGCAGTGCTAGAGATAACAGGGGGCTTGGGGCCAACGTCCTGACTTTC	CSARDNRGLGANVLTF
TRBD2	TRBJ2-2	few	TRBV19	TGTGCCAGTAGCGTAGCGGGTCGGGCCGGGGAGCTGTTTTTT	CASSVAGRAGELFF
TRBD1	TRBJ1-4	few	TRBV15	TGTGCCACCAGCAGAGATAGGGCGGGACAGCTCACCACTAATGAAAAACTGTTTTTT	CATSRDRAGQLTTNEKLFF
NA	TRBJ2-7	few	TRBV6-1	TGTGCCAGCAAAGAGGGGACCTACGAGCAGTACTTC	CASKEGTYEQYF
NA	TRBJ1-4	many	TRBV12-3/TRBV12-4	TGTGCCAGCAGCTTTGACAGAGTCCTTGCAACTAATGAAAAACTGTTTTTT	CASSFDRVLATNEKLFF
NA	TRBJ2-7	NA	TRBV9	TGTGCCAGCAGCGTAGACAACCATTACGAGCAGTACTTC	CASSVDNHYEQYF
NA	TRBJ1-2	many	TRBV11-1	TGTGCCAGCAGCGGAACTAACTCCGGGCATGGCTACACCTTC	CASSGTNSGHGYTF
NA	TRBJ2-2	many	TRBV20-1	TGCAGTGCTAAAACCCGGGGGACGAACACCGGGGAGCTGTTTTTT	CSAKTRGTNTGELFF
NA	TRBJ2-1	few	TRBV10-3	TGTGCCATCAGTGAGCCGGAAGGAGGGTCCTACAATGAGCAGTTCTTC	CAISEPEGGSYNEQFF
NA	TRBJ2-5	few	TRBV4-1	TGCGCCAGCAGCCAAGATGCAGGCCAAGAGACCCAGTACTTC	CASSQDAGQETQYF
NA	TRBJ2-2	few	TRBV19	TGTGCCAGTAGTATGTTGGCTAGCGTAACCGGGGAGCTGTTTTTT	CASSMLASVTGELFF
NA	TRBJ2-1	many	TRBV2	TGTGCCAGCAAGCGCCAGGACCTCTACTACAATGAGCAGTTCTTC	CASKRQDLYYNEQFF
NA	TRBJ2-1	many	TRBV6-2/TRBV6-3	TGTGCCAGCAGTTACACAGGGCTTAGCGGAGGACATTACAATGAGCAGTTCTTC	CASSYTGLSGGHYNEQFF
TRBD2	TRBJ2-1	few	TRBV2	TGTGCCAGCAGGGGATTCGAGGGAGGGGCGGATTACAATGAGCAGTTCTTC	CASRGFEGGADYNEQFF
NA	TRBJ1-1	many	TRBV2	TGTGCCAGCATCCCGATTTCCACTGAAGCTTTCTTT	CASIPISTEAFF
TRBD2	TRBJ2-4	NA	TRBV5-8	TGTGCCAGCAGCTTGTTTAGCGGGAGTCCCAAAAACATTCAGTACTTC	CASSLFSGSPKNIQYF
TRBD2	TRBJ2-3	NA	TRBV10-1	TGCGCCAGCAGTGAGATTGCCCCACATCGGAGGGCGGGAGTCCCCCTCCCGCAGTATTTT	CASSEIAPHRRAGVPLPQYF
TRBD2	TRBJ2-7	NA	TRBV4-1	TGCGCCAGCAGCCAAGGGGGCGGACTAGCGATGGAAGAGCAGTACTTC	CASSQGGGLAMEEQYF
TRBD1	TRBJ2-1	NA	TRBV24-1	TGTGCCACCAGTGATTTCCCCGGACAGGACAAGGGCAATGAGCAGTTCTTC	CATSDFPGQDKGNEQFF
TRBD2	TRBJ2-7	many	TRBV28	TGTGCCAGCAGTTTTGTGGTGGCTAGCGGGAGTGGGAAAAGCTCCTACGAGCAGTACTTC	CASSFVVASGSGKSSYEQYF
TRBD2	TRBJ2-7	few	TRBV29-1	TGCAGCGTCGACGACGGTGGGAGGGCTGGGGAGCAGTACTTC	CSVDDGGRAGEQYF
TRBD2	TRBJ2-7	many	TRBV13	TGTGCCAGCAGCCGGGTTTGGACTAGCGGGAAGTACGAGCAGTACTTC	CASSRVWTSGKYEQYF
NA	TRBJ1-6	NA	TRBV19	TGTGCCAGTAGACCAGGGAGTACCTATAATTCACCCCTCCACTTT	CASRPGSTYNSPLHF
TRBD1	TRBJ2-6	NA	TRBV27	TGTGCCAGCAGTCCCAAGGGACAGGGATTAAACTCTGGGGCCAACGTCCTGACTTTC	CASSPKGQGLNSGANVLTF
NA	TRBJ2-5	NA	TRBV5-1	TGCGCCAGCAGCTTGATGAAGGATTTGATCCAGTACTTC	CASSLMKDLIQYF
TRBD1	TRBJ2-7	many	TRBV27	TGTGCCAGCACCTATACAGGGACAGGGAGACTCCCTGAGCAGTACTTC	CASTYTGTGRLPEQYF
TRBD2	TRBJ2-1	many	TRBV18	TGTGCCAGCTCGACTAGCGGGGGACCCTACAATGAGCAGTTCTTC	CASSTSGGPYNEQFF
NA	TRBJ2-7	many	TRBV30	TGTGCCTGGAGTGTGGAAGGGGCCAACGAGCAGTACTTC	CAWSVEGANEQYF
NA	TRBJ1-5	few	TRBV27	TGTGCCAGCAGTCCCAAGGTCGGGCTTAATCAGCCCCAGCATTTT	CASSPKVGLNQPQHF
NA	TRBJ1-1	many	TRBV12-3/TRBV12-4	TGTGCCAGCAGTCCAGGTACAGTTCTTATGAACACTGAAGCTTTCTTT	CASSPGTVLMNTEAFF
NA	TRBJ2-2	few	TRBV13	TGTGCCAGCAGCTTACAGGGTTGGAACGGGGAGCTGTTTTTT	CASSLQGWNGELFF
NA	TRBJ1-5	NA	TRBV6-2/TRBV6-3	TGTGCCAGCAGTTACCAGACAGTTCGCAATCAGCCCCAGCATTTT	CASSYQTVRNQPQHF
NA	TRBJ2-3	many	TRBV7-9	TGTGCCAGCAGCACGACTAGTCTGGCAGATACGCAGTATTTT	CASSTTSLADTQYF
NA	TRBJ2-1	many	TRBV28	TGTGCCAGCAGTTTAGTCTTGGCCGGGCGGCCAGGCAGCTCCTACAATGAGCAGTTCTTC	CASSLVLAGRPGSSYNEQFF
NA	TRBJ2-3	few	TRBV20-1	TGCAGTGCCCCCCGACCCGCAGATACGCAGTATTTT	CSAPRPADTQYF
NA	TRBJ2-3	many	TRBV12-3/TRBV12-4	TGTGCCAGCAGTTTTCTAAGAGAGCGGGTGTCATTAACAGATACGCAGTATTTT	CASSFLRERVSLTDTQYF
TRBD1	TRBJ1-2	few	TRBV28	TGTGCCAGCAGTTATACACGGACAGGTGAAGGCTATGGCTACACCTTC	CASSYTRTGEGYGYTF
TRBD1	TRBJ1-4	NA	TRBV30	TGTGCCTGGAGTAGGGACAGGGGACCGGCAACTAATGAAAAACTGTTTTTT	CAWSRDRGPATNEKLFF
NA	TRBJ2-2	many	TRBV11-2	TGTGCCAGCAGCGTAACCGGGGTGACCGGGGAGCTGTTTTTT	CASSVTGVTGELFF
NA	TRBJ2-7	NA	TRBV2	TGTGCCAGCAGTGAAGCGTCAGGGCAGTACTTC	CASSEASGQYF
TRBD2	TRBJ2-5	NA	TRBV4-1	TGCGCCAGCAGCCTTCGCGGGGGGGCTAGCGGCACCCAAGAGACCCAGTACTTC	CASSLRGGASGTQETQYF
NA	TRBJ2-1	NA	TRBV20-1	TGCAGTGCTAGAGATCGAAAGGGCTTCTCGAATGAGCAGTTCTTC	CSARDRKGFSNEQFF
NA	TRBJ2-1	NA	TRBV5-1	TGCGCCAGCAGCTCCGACCGTCCCGAGCAGTTCTTC	CASSSDRPEQFF